This T cell receptor beta chain stems from a study of cytomegalovirus exposure and HLA in healthy donors. Study findings and constraints: A reported reduction in N-insertions relative to the approximately 670-donor mean was seen in an Asian-associated ancestry cluster in a later analysis. In a later analysis, TCR beta V- and J-gene trimming showed a link to a missense DCLRE1C variant. In a later analysis, HLA-associated TCR beta chains were more clonally expanded than equally common others. Among the most significant clusters, several appeared linked to common viral pathogens in a later analysis.

This clone has only a few counts. Antigen: not known. Germline assignment: CDR1 GTSNPN and CDR2 SVGIG (reference sequence). The length of the CDR3 is 15 residues. Between the trimmed V and J ends, which lost 4 bases and 2 bases, there was a span of 15 bases. The PCR contained 60 Vbeta and 13 Jbeta primers. Clones were sequenced by immunoSEQ multiplex PCR, and TCRdb holds only the in-frame ones, with some missing. The sample has 140,000 to 150,000 clones, roughly 10% seen once. Sequencing input: PBMCs. This sequence joins TRBV30 and TRBJ1-3; D gene ambiguous. The receptor comes from a man aged 45-65 years in good health and CMV-seronegative. CDR3 residues: CAWNVAAGTGNTIYF. DNA for the CDR3: TGTGCCTGGAACGTGGCCGCGGGCACTGGAAACACCATATATTTT.